This paragraph reports one T cell receptor (beta chain). The antigen is not known. This sample was included in a study of identical twins. General observations from the study: Beta out-of-frame sequences displayed a weaker excess of sharing between twins.

TCRdb recomputed calls from the 5' RACE reads with MiXCR, one row per CDR3 protein. In the table there are around 960,000 distinct CDR3 sequences, 9% to 15% of which are singletons. The V gene's germline CDR1 is SNHLY and CDR2 FYNNEI. The CDR3 runs to 14 residues. With 6 bases removed from V and 7 bases from J, the gap between germline ends came to 16 bases. This same sample was also taken into another study, of yellow fever vaccine responses in identical twins.

The rearrangement links TRBV2 to TRBJ2-1, with D possibly matching TRBD1 (5 bases). The TCR comes from a woman aged 18-35 years in good health. The specimen sequenced was PBMCs. The CDR3 here is CASRKGPQRNEQFF. In DNA form, the CDR3 reads TGTGCCAGCAGAAAGGGGCCCCAAAGAAATGAGCAGTTCTTC. Variable domain in full (rest from reference TRBV2 and TRBJ2-1): EPEVTQTPSHQVTQMGQEVILRCVPISNHLYFYWYRQILGQKVEFLVSFYNNEISEKSEIFDDQFSVERPDGSNFTLKIRSTKLEDSAMYFCASRKGPQRNEQFFGPGTRLTVL.